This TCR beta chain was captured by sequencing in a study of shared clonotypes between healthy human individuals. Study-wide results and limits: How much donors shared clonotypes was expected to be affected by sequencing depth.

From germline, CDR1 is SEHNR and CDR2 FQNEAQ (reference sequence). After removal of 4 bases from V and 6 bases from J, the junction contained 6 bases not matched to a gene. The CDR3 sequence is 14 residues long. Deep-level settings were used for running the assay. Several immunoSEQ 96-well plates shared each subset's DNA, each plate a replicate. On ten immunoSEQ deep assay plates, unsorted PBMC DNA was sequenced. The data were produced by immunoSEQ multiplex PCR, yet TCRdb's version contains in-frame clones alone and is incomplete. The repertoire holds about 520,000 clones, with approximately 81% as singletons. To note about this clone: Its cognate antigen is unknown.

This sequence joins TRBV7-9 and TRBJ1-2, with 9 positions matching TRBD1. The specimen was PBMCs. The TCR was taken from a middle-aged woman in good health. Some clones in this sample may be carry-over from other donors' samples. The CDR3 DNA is TGTGCCAGCAGCTCCGTGGGACAGGGAGATGGCTACACCTTC. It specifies CASSSVGQGDGYTF.